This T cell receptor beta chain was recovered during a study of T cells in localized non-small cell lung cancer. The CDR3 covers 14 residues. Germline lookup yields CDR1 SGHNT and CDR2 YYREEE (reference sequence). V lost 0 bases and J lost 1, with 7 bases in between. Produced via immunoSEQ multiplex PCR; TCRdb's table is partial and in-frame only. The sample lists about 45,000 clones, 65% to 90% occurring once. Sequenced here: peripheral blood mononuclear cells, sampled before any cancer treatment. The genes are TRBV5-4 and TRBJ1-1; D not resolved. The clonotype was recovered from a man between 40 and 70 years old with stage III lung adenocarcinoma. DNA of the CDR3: TGTGCCAGCAGCTTGGGACGATGGAACACTGAAGCTTTCTTT. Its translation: CASSLGRWNTEAFF.